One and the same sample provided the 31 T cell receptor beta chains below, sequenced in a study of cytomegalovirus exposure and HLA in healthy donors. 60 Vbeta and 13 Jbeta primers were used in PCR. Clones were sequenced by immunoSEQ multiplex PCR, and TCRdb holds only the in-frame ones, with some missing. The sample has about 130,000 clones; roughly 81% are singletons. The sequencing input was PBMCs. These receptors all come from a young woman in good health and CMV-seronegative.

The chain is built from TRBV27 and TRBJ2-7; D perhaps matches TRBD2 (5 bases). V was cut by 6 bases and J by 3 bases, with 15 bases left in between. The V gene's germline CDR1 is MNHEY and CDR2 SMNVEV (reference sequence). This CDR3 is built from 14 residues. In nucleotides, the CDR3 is TGTGCCAGCAGAGGTCATAGTAGCGACTACGAGCAGTACTTC. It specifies CASRGHSSDYEQYF.

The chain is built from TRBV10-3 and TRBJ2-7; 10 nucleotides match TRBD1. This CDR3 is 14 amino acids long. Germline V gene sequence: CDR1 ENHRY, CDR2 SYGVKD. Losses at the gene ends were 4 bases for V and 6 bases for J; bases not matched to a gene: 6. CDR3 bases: TGTGCCATCAGTGTCACCGGGACAGGGGCCGAGCAGTACTTC. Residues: CAISVTGTGAEQYF.

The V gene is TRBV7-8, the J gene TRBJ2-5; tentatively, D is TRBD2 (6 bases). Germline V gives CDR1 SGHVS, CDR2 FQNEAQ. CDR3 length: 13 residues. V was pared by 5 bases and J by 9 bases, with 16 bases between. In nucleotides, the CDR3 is TGTGCCAGCAGCCAGCTAGCGTACCTGTCCCAGTACTTC. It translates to CASSQLAYLSQYF.

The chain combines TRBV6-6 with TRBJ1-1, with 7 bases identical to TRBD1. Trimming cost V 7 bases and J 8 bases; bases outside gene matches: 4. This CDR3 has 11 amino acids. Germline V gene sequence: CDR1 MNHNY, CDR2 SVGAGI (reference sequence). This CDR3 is CASTIQGEAFF. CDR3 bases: TGTGCCAGCACCATACAGGGGGAAGCTTTCTTT.

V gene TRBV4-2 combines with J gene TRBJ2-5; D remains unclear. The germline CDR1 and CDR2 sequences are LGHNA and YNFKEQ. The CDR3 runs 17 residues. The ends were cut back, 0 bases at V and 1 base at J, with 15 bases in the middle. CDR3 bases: TGTGCCAGCAGCCAAGAAGTTGTGCGTGCGATCCAAGAGACCCAGTACTTC. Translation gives CASSQEVVRAIQETQYF.

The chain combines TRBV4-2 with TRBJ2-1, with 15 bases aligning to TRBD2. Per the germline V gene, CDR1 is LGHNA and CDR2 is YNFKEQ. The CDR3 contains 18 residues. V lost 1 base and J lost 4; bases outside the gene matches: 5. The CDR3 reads CASSQAWGLAGGYNEQFF. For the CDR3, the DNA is TGTGCCAGCAGCCAAGCCTGGGGACTAGCGGGGGGATACAATGAGCAGTTCTTC.

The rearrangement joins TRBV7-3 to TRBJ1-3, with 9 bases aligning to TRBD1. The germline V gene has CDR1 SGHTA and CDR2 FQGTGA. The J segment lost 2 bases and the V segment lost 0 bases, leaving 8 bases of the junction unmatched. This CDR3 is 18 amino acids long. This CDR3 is CASSLTGGRTGAGNTIYF. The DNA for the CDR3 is TGTGCCAGCAGCTTAACAGGAGGGCGGACAGGGGCTGGAAACACCATATATTTT.

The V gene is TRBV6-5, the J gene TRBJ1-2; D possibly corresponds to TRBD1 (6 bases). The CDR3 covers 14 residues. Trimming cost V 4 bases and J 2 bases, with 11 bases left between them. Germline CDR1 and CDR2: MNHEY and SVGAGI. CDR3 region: CASSLDSQNYGYTF. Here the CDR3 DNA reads TGTGCCAGCAGTTTGGACAGTCAGAACTATGGCTACACCTTC.

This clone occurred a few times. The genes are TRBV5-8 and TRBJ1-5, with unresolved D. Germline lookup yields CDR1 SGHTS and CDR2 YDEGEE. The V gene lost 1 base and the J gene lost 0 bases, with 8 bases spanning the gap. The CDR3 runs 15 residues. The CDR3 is CASSLYSDSNQPQHF. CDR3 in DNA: TGTGCCAGCAGCTTGTATAGCGATAGCAATCAGCCCCAGCATTTT.

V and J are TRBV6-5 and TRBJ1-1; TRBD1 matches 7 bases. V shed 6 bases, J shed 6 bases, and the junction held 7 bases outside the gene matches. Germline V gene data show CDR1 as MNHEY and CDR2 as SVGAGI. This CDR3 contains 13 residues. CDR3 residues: CASRGRDSPEAFF. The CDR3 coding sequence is TGTGCCAGCAGGGGACGGGACAGCCCTGAAGCTTTCTTT.

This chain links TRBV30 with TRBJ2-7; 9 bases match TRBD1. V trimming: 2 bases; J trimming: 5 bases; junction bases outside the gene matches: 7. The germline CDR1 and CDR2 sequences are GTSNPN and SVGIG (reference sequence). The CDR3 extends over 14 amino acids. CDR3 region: CAWSIQGARDEQYF. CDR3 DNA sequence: TGTGCCTGGAGTATACAGGGGGCCCGGGACGAGCAGTACTTC.

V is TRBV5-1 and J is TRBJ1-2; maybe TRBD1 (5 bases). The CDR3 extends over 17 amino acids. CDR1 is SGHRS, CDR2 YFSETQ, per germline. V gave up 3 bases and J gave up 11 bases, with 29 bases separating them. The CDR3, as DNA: TGCGCCAGCAGCTCCCCCTTCCGGGCAGGGAAGGCTATGCGGTACACCTTC. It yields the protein CASSSPFRAGKAMRYTF.

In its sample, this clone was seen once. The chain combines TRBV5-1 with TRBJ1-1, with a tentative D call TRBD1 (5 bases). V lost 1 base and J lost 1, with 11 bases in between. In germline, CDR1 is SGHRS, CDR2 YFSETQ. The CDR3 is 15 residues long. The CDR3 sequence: CASSLRGQENTEAFF. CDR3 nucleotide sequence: TGCGCCAGCAGCTTGAGAGGACAAGAGAACACTGAAGCTTTCTTT.

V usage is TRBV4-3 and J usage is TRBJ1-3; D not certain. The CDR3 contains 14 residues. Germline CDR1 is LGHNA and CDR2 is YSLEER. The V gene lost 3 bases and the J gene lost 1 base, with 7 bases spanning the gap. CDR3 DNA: TGCGCCAGCAGCCAGAGGGAGTCTGGAAACACCATATATTTT. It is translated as CASSQRESGNTIYF.

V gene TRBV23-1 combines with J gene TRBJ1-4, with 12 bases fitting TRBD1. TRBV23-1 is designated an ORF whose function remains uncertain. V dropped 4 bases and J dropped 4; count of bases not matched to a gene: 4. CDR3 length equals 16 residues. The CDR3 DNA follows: TGCGCCAGCAGTCTGGGACAGGGGGCTCTTAATGAAAAACTGTTTTTT. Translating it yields CASSLGQGALNEKLFF.

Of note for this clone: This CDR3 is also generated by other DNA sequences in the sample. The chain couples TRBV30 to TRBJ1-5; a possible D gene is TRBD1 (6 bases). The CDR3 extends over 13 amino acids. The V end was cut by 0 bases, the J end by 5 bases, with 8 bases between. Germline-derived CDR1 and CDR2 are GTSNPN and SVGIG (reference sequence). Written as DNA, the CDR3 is TGTGCCTGGAGTGTACAGGGACATCAGCCCCAGCATTTT. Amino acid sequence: CAWSVQGHQPQHF.

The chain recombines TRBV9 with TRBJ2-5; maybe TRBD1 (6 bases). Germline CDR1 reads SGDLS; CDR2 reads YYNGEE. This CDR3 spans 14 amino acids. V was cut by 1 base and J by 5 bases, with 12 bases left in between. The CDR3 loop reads CASSVQGFHETQYF. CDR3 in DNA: TGTGCCAGCAGCGTACAGGGGTTCCACGAGACCCAGTACTTC.

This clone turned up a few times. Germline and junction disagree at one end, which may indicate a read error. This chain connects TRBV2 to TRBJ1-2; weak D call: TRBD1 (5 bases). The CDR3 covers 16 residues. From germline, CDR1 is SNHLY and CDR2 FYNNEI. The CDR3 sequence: CASSQARQGVNYGYTF. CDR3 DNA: TGTGCCAGCAGTCAAGCCAGGCAGGGTGTTAACTATGGCTACACCTTC.

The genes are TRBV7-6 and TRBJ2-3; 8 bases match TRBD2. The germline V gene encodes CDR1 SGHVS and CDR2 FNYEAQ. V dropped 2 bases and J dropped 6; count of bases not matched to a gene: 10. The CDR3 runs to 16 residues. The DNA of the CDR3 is TGTGCCAGCAGCTTATATTCGGGGGGGCTCGGGGATACGCAGTATTTT. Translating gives CASSLYSGGLGDTQYF. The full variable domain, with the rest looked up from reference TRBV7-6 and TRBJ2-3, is GAGVSQSPRYKVTKRGQDVALRCDPISGHVSLYWYRQALGQGPEFLTYFNYEAQQDKSGLPNDRFSAERPEGSISTLTIQRTEQRDSAMYRCASSLYSGGLGDTQYFGPGTRLTVL.

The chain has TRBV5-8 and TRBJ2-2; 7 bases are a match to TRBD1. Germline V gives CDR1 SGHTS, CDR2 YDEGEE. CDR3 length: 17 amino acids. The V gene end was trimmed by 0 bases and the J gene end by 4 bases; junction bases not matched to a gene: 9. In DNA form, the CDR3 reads TGTGCCAGCAGCTTGGGGACAGGCACCCTGAGCACCGGGGAGCTGTTTTTT. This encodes CASSLGTGTLSTGELFF.

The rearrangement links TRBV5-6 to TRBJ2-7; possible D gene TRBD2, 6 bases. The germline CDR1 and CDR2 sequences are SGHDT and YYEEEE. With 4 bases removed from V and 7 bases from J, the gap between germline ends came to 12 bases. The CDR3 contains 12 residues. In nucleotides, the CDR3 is TGTGCCAGCAGCCGGGAACTAGCTGAGCAGTACTTC. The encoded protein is CASSRELAEQYF.

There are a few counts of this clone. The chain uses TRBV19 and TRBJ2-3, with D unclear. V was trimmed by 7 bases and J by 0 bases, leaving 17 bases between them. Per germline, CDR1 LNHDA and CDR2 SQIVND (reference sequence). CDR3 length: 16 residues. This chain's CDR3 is CASTDPGSPSTDTQYF. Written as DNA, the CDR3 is TGTGCCAGTACCGATCCGGGTAGCCCTAGCACAGATACGCAGTATTTT.

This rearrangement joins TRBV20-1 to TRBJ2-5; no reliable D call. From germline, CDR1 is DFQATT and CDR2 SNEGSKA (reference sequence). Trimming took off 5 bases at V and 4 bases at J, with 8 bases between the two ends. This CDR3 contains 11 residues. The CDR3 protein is CSAFRLETQYF. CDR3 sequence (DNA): TGCAGTGCTTTCCGTTTAGAGACCCAGTACTTC.

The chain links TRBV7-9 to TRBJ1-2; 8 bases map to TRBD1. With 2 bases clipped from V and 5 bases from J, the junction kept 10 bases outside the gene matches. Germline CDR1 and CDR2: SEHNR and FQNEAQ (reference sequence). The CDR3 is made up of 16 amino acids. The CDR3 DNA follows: TGTGCCAGCAGCTTACGCGGACAGGGACAATCGTATGGCTACACCTTC. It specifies CASSLRGQGQSYGYTF.

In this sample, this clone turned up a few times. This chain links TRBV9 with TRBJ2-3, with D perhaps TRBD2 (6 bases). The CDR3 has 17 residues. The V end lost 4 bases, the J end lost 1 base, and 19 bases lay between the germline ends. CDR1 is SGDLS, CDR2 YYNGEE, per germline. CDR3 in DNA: TGTGCCAGCAGCCCCCGGGCTAGCGAAGGGGGCACAGATACGCAGTATTTT. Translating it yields CASSPRASEGGTDTQYF.

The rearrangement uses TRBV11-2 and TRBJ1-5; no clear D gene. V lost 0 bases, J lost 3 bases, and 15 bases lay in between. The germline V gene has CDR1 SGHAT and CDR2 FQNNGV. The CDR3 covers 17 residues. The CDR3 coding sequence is TGTGCCAGCAGCTTAGATAGCGTCAGGATAATCAATCAGCCCCAGCATTTT. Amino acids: CASSLDSVRIINQPQHF.

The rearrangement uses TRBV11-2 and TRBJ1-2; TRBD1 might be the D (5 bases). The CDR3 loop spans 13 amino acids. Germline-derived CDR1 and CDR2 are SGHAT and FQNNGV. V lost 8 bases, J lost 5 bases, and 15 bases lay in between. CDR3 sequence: CASQFQGRYGYTF. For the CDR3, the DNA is TGTGCCAGCCAGTTTCAGGGCCGATATGGCTACACCTTC.

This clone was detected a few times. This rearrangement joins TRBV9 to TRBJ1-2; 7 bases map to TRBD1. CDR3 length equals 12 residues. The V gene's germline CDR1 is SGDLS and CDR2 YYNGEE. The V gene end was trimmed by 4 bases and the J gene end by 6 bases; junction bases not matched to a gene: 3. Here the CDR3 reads CASSPDRHGYTF. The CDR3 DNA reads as TGTGCCAGCAGCCCGGACAGGCATGGCTACACCTTC.

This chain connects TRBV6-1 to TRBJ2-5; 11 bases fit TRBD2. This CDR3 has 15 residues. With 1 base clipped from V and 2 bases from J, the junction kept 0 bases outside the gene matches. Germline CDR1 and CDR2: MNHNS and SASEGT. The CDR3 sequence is CASSEVAGGQETQYF. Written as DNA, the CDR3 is TGTGCCAGCAGTGAAGTAGCGGGGGGGCAAGAGACCCAGTACTTC.

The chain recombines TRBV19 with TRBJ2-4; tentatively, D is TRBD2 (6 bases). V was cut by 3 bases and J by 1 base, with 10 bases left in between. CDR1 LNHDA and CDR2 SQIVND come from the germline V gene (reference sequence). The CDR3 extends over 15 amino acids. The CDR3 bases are TGTGCCAGTAGTATGGGAGGCGGTGCCAAAAACATTCAGTACTTC. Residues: CASSMGGGAKNIQYF.

The CDR3: CASSLDRGTEAFF. The DNA of the CDR3 is TGTGCCAGCAGCTTGGACAGGGGCACTGAAGCTTTCTTT. The chain couples TRBV7-2 to TRBJ1-1; 9 positions match TRBD1. The germline gives CDR1 SGHTA, CDR2 FQGNSA. The CDR3 loop spans 13 amino acids. J was trimmed by 4 bases and V by 3 bases; bases with no gene match: 0.